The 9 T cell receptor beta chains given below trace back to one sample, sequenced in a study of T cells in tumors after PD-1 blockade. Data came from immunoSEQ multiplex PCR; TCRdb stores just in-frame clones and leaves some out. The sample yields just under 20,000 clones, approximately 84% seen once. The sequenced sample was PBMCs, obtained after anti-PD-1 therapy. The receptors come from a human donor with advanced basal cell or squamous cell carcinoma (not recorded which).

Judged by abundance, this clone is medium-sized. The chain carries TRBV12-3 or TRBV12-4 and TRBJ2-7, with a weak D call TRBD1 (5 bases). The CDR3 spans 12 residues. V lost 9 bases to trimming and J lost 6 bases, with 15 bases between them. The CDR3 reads CASGAEVTEQYF. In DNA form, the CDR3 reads TGTGCCAGTGGGGCGGAAGTCACCGAGCAGTACTTC.

DNA for the CDR3: TGTGCCAGCAGCTTAGGGCCAGATAGCAATCAGCCCCAGCATTTT. This gives the protein CASSLGPDSNQPQHF. V usage is TRBV7-2 and J usage is TRBJ1-5, with D uncertain. Trimming took 1 base from V and 0 from J, leaving 7 bases between them. Germline assignment: CDR1 SGHTA and CDR2 FQGNSA. This CDR3 spans 15 amino acids. The full variable domain, in which reference TRBV7-2 and TRBJ1-5 provide the parts outside the CDR3, is GAGVSQSPSNKVTEKGKDVELRCDPISGHTALYWYRQSLGQGLEFLIYFQGNSAPDKSGLPSDRFSAERTGGSVSTLTIQRTQQEDSAVYLCASSLGPDSNQPQHFGDGTRLSIL.

Here the CDR3 DNA reads TGTGCCAGCAGCTTGGGGTATACGGAAAAACTGTTTTTT. Its translation is CASSLGYTEKLFF. The rearrangement links TRBV7-2 to TRBJ1-4, with no clear D. The CDR3 consists of 13 residues. V lost 3 bases, J lost 8 bases, and 10 bases lay in between. Germline values: CDR1 SGHTA, CDR2 FQGNSA.

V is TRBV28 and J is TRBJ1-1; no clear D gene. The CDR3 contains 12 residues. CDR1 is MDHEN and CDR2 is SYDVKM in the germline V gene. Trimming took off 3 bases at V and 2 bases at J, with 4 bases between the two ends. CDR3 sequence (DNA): TGTGCCAGCAGTTTCCCAAACACTGAAGCTTTCTTT. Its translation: CASSFPNTEAFF.

DNA of the CDR3: TGTGCCAGTAGTATCCGGCGAGACAGCCCATATGGCTACACCTTC. Translating gives CASSIRRDSPYGYTF. The chain employs TRBV19 and TRBJ1-2, with TRBD1 as a possible D gene (5 bases). This CDR3 has 15 residues. Germline-derived CDR1 and CDR2 are LNHDA and SQIVND (reference sequence). The V gene lost 3 bases and the J gene lost 5 bases, with 16 bases spanning the gap. Supplemented by reference TRBV19 and TRBJ1-2, the full variable domain reads DGGITQSPKYLFRKEGQNVTLSCEQNLNHDAMYWYRQDPGQGLRLIYYSQIVNDFQKGDIAEGYSVSREKKESFPLTVTSAQKNPTAFYLCASSIRRDSPYGYTFGSGTRLTVV.

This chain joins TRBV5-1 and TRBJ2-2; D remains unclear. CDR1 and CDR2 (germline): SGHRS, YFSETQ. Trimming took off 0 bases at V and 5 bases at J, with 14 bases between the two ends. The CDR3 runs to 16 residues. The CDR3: CASSLAGAMGTGELFF. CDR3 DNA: TGCGCCAGCAGCTTGGCCGGAGCGATGGGAACCGGGGAGCTGTTTTTT. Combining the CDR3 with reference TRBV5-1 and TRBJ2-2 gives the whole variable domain KAGVTQTPRYLIKTRGQQVTLSCSPISGHRSVSWYQQTPGQGLQFLFEYFSETQRNKGNFPGRFSGRQFSNSRSEMNVSTLELGDSALYLCASSLAGAMGTGELFFGEGSRLTVL.

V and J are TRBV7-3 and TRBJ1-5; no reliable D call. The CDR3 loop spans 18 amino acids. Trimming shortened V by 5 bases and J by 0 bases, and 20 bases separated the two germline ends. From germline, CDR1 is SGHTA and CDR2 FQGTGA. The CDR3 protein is CASSPNPLTDYSNQPQHF. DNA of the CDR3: TGTGCCAGCAGCCCTAACCCCCTGACTGACTATAGCAATCAGCCCCAGCATTTT.

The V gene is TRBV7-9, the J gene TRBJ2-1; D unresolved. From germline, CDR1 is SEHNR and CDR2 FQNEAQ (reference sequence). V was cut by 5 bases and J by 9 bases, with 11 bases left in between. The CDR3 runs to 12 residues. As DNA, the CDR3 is TGTGCCAGCAGCCCATGGGCCGGTGAGCAGTTCTTC. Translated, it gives CASSPWAGEQFF.

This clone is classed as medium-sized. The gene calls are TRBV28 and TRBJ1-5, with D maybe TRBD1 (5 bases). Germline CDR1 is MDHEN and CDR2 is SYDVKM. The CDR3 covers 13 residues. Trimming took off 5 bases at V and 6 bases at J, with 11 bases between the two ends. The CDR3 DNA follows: TGTGCCAGCAGTAGACAGTCGGGTCAGCCCCAGCATTTT. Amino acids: CASSRQSGQPQHF.